These 28 T cell receptor beta chains were all obtained from the same sample, sequenced in a study of shared clonotypes between healthy human individuals. Sequencing used immunoSEQ multiplex PCR; TCRdb keeps in-frame clones, though not all of them. There are about 680,000 clones in the sample; around 92% occur only once, and 24% lies in the top ten. Naive CD8 cells were CD45RO-negative, positively selected for CCR7, excluding terminally differentiated effector memory CD45RA+ cells. Sequencing was carried out using naive CD8+ T cells sorted from blood. These receptors were taken from a man aged 25 to 40 in good health.

This clone appeared a single time. The chain recombines TRBV7-9 with TRBJ2-1; 8 nucleotides match TRBD2. The germline V gene has CDR1 SEHNR and CDR2 FQNEAQ (reference sequence). The junction had 16 bases not matched to a gene; V was cut back by 6 bases and J by 9 bases. The CDR3 is made up of 16 amino acids. CDR3 loop: CASSHNRGRLAFEQFF. For the CDR3, the DNA is TGTGCCAGCAGTCATAACCGGGGAAGACTAGCGTTTGAGCAGTTCTTC.

Note on this clone: At the DNA level, this CDR3 is encoded by other sequences in the same sample as well. The chain combines TRBV29-1 with TRBJ2-7; D remains ambiguous. V lost 3 bases and J lost 4, with 10 bases in between. Germline V gene lookup returns CDR1 SQVTM and CDR2 ANQGSEA. The CDR3 has 12 amino acids. The CDR3 loop is CSVEGQDYEQYF. In DNA form, the CDR3 reads TGCAGCGTTGAGGGCCAGGATTACGAGCAGTACTTC.

This chain connects TRBV27 to TRBJ1-1, with D unresolved. The CDR3 spans 14 residues. The V gene's germline CDR1 is MNHEY and CDR2 SMNVEV (reference sequence). The V end lost 6 bases, the J end lost 3 bases, and 14 bases lay between the germline ends. CDR3 residues: CASSVTDGDTEAFF. As DNA, the CDR3 is TGTGCCAGCAGCGTCACAGACGGCGACACTGAAGCTTTCTTT.

The chain uses TRBV6-1 and TRBJ1-1, with D perhaps TRBD1 (6 bases). Per the germline V gene, CDR1 is MNHNS and CDR2 is SASEGT. The CDR3 consists of 13 residues. V lost 6 bases and J 6 bases, leaving 14 bases between the germline ends. The DNA for the CDR3 is TGTGCCAGCAGGGGGGACATCTTTTCTGAAGCTTTCTTT. Translation gives CASRGDIFSEAFF.

The chain uses TRBV7-8 and TRBJ2-5, with TRBD2 identical over 10 bases. CDR1 and CDR2 (germline): SGHVS, FQNEAQ. The CDR3 has 16 amino acids. V lost 5 bases, J lost 1 base, and 7 bases stayed unmatched. CDR3 loop: CASSQRGGDFQETQYF. The CDR3 region has the DNA TGTGCCAGCAGCCAGCGGGGGGGAGACTTCCAAGAGACCCAGTACTTC.

CDR3 loop: CASSQDDRGHRTEAFF. CDR3 in DNA: TGTGCCAGCAGCCAGGACGACAGGGGGCATAGGACTGAAGCTTTCTTT. This rearrangement joins TRBV14 to TRBJ1-1; 10 nucleotides align to TRBD1. The CDR3 covers 16 residues. V was pared by 3 bases and J by 5 bases, with 9 bases of the junction left unmatched. In germline, CDR1 is SGHDN, CDR2 FVKESK.

V and J are TRBV6-1 and TRBJ2-1; 14 positions match TRBD2. Germline loops: CDR1 MNHNS, CDR2 SASEGT. V shed 3 bases and J 8 bases; nucleotides not matched to a gene: 6. The CDR3 is 16 amino acids. The CDR3, as DNA: TGTGCCAGCAGTGACCCCGGGACTAGCGGGAGTTATGAGCAGTTCTTC. It specifies CASSDPGTSGSYEQFF.

The rearrangement uses TRBV5-6 and TRBJ2-3, with 11 bases aligning to TRBD2. The CDR3 covers 19 residues. Unmatched junction bases numbered 17, after V lost 4 bases and J lost 4 bases. Germline CDR1 and CDR2: SGHDT and YYEEEE. The CDR3 DNA follows: TGTGCCAGCAGCGCGACTAGCGGGACCCATGGAGAGTCCGCAGATACGCAGTATTTT. It yields the protein CASSATSGTHGESADTQYF. Based on the CDR3 plus reference TRBV5-6 and TRBJ2-3, the full variable domain is DAGVTQSPTHLIKTRGQQVTLRCSPKSGHDTVSWYQQALGQGPQFIFQYYEEEERQRGNFPDRFSGHQFPNYSSELNVNALLLGDSALYLCASSATSGTHGESADTQYFGPGTRLTVL.

The V and J genes are TRBV28 and TRBJ1-2; D ambiguous. Germline CDR1 MDHEN, CDR2 SYDVKM. Trimming removed 2 bases at V and 5 bases at J, with 18 bases between. The CDR3 length is 16 residues. CDR3 nucleotides: TGTGCCAGCAGTTTAAACGCCTTGAAGACGGAATATGGCTACACCTTC. Translated, it gives CASSLNALKTEYGYTF.

The CDR3 bases are TGCGCCAGCAGTGAGTTAGAGCCTAGGGCTCCAGATACGCAGTATTTT. As protein: CASSELEPRAPDTQYF. V usage is TRBV10-2 and J usage is TRBJ2-3; D unresolved. CDR1 is WSHSY, CDR2 SAAADI, per germline. The V and J ends lost 1 base and 4 bases respectively, with 15 bases between them. The CDR3 runs to 16 residues.

The chain employs TRBV5-1 and TRBJ2-1; 11 positions agree with TRBD2. Germline values: CDR1 SGHRS, CDR2 YFSETQ. J gave up 8 bases and V 4 bases, and 11 bases lay outside the gene matches. This CDR3 has 16 amino acids. The CDR3, as DNA: TGCGCCAGCAGCCCTACCACTAGCGGGAGTATGGATGAGCAGTTCTTC. It codes for CASSPTTSGSMDEQFF.

The chain uses TRBV5-6 and TRBJ1-1; the D gene is possibly TRBD1 (5 bases). CDR1 SGHDT and CDR2 YYEEEE come from the germline V gene. The CDR3 is made up of 16 amino acids. V lost 1 base, J lost 0 bases, and 13 bases lay in between. CDR3 in amino acids: CASSLIFEGMNTEAFF. The CDR3 DNA reads as TGTGCCAGCAGCTTGATATTCGAGGGGATGAACACTGAAGCTTTCTTT.

The J gene is TRBJ2-2, the V gene TRBV30, with 7 bases fitting TRBD1. The CDR3 has 15 amino acids. J was trimmed by 8 bases and V by 3 bases; bases with no gene match: 12. CDR1 and CDR2 (germline): GTSNPN, SVGIG (reference sequence). The CDR3 DNA reads as TGTGCCTGGAGGCGGAGGACAGGCATAGGGGGGGAGCTGTTTTTT. The encoded protein is CAWRRRTGIGGELFF. Drawing the rest from reference TRBV30 and TRBJ2-2, the complete variable domain is SQTIHQWPATLVQPVGSPLSLECTVEGTSNPNLYWYRQAAGRGLQLLFYSVGIGQISSEVPQNLSASRPQDRQFILSSKKLLLSDSGFYLCAWRRRTGIGGELFFGEGSRLTVL.

J is TRBJ1-1 and V is TRBV4-3; D unclear. Germline V CDR1 and CDR2: LGHNA, YSLEER. The CDR3 totals 15 residues. V dropped 0 bases and J dropped 5 bases, with 13 bases sitting between them. CDR3 residues: CASSQDELGGTEAFF. In DNA, the CDR3 is TGCGCCAGCAGCCAAGATGAACTCGGAGGGACTGAAGCTTTCTTT.

The V call is TRBV18, the J call TRBJ2-1; D is ambiguous. From germline, CDR1 is KGHSH and CDR2 LQKENI. V lost 1 base to trimming and J lost 0 bases, with 10 bases between them. The CDR3 runs to 16 residues. CDR3 nucleotide sequence: TGTGCCAGCTCACCACGAGGATCTGGCTCCTACAATGAGCAGTTCTTC. Encoded protein: CASSPRGSGSYNEQFF. The whole variable domain, remainder taken from reference TRBV18 and TRBJ2-1, is NAGVMQNPRHLVRRRGQEARLRCSPMKGHSHVYWYRQLPEEGLKFMVYLQKENIIDESGMPKERFSAEFPKEGPSILRIQQVVRGDSAAYFCASSPRGSGSYNEQFFGPGTRLTVL.

This clone is a singleton in its sample. This rearrangement joins TRBV15 to TRBJ2-7; 9 positions match TRBD1. V gave up 1 base and J gave up 4 bases; unmatched junction bases: 8. The CDR3 totals 16 residues. Germline CDR1 reads LNHNV; CDR2 reads YYDKDF (reference sequence). The CDR3 bases are TGTGCCACCAGCAGAGTCGGGACAGGGTACCCTTACGAGCAGTACTTC. Protein product: CATSRVGTGYPYEQYF.

The genes are TRBV11-2 and TRBJ1-2, with TRBD1 as a possible D gene (5 bases). The CDR3 contains 15 residues. Germline loops: CDR1 SGHAT, CDR2 FQNNGV. The V gene lost 4 bases and the J gene lost 7 bases, with 19 bases spanning the gap. Here the CDR3 reads CASSSNQAGLSGYTF. In nucleotides, the CDR3 is TGTGCCAGCAGCTCAAACCAGGCGGGACTCAGTGGCTACACCTTC.

Only one count was recorded for this clone. The chain uses TRBV7-9 and TRBJ2-7, with D maybe TRBD1 (6 bases). Germline-derived CDR1 and CDR2 are SEHNR and FQNEAQ (reference sequence). CDR3 length: 16 amino acids. Trimming removed 0 bases from V and 2 bases from J, with 14 bases in between. CDR3 sequence reads: CASSLASGHVTYEQYF. The DNA for the CDR3 is TGTGCCAGCAGCTTAGCGTCGGGACATGTTACCTACGAGCAGTACTTC.

In the case of this clone: At one end, the junction sequence differs from germline, possibly due to a read error. This chain links TRBV18 with TRBJ2-5; D is undetermined. Germline V gene lookup returns CDR1 KGHSH and CDR2 LQKENI. There are 14 residues in the CDR3. In DNA, the CDR3 is TGTGCCAGCTCATCACCTAAGGTACAAGAGACCCAGTACTTC. This gives the protein CASSSPKVQETQYF.

This chain joins TRBV7-9 and TRBJ2-7; tentatively, D is TRBD2 (6 bases). CDR1 is SEHNR, CDR2 FQNEAQ, per germline (reference sequence). Trimming shortened V by 5 bases and J by 4 bases, and 15 bases separated the two germline ends. The CDR3 sequence is 14 residues long. As DNA, the CDR3 is TGTGCCAGCAGCCCCCAGGGCCTAGCGTACGAGCAGTACTTC. Translated, it gives CASSPQGLAYEQYF.

The chain couples TRBV23-1 to TRBJ1-2; D ambiguous. TRBV23-1 counts as an open reading frame of uncertain function. This CDR3 is 20 amino acids long. V lost 2 bases and J 4 bases, leaving 29 bases between the germline ends. The CDR3, as DNA: TGCGCCAGCAGTCAAATCCCCAGTTGGTCGGGGAATAGTACGTCCTATGGCTACACCTTC. The encoded protein is CASSQIPSWSGNSTSYGYTF.

V is TRBV27 and J is TRBJ1-2; no definite D call. This CDR3 region has 15 residues. Germline CDR1 is MNHEY and CDR2 is SMNVEV (reference sequence). V was trimmed by 8 bases and J by 4 bases, leaving 20 bases between them. The CDR3 region is CASADSPLSPYGYTF. Written as DNA, the CDR3 is TGTGCCAGCGCAGATAGTCCCCTCTCGCCCTATGGCTACACCTTC.

The chain combines TRBV29-1 with TRBJ1-1; the D is unclear. The CDR3 extends over 14 amino acids. V lost 5 bases and J lost 6, with 19 bases in between. CDR1 is SQVTM and CDR2 is ANQGSEA in the germline V gene. The DNA of the CDR3 is TGCAGCGTTTTAACCAATCTAGCGTTCGCTGAAGCTTTCTTT. Protein: CSVLTNLAFAEAFF.

The chain recombines TRBV2 with TRBJ2-7; D is perhaps TRBD1 or TRBD2 (5 bases each). Germline V gene lookup returns CDR1 SNHLY and CDR2 FYNNEI. Trimming removed 6 bases at V and 4 bases at J, with 13 bases between. The CDR3 contains 13 residues. The CDR3 loop reads CASRGVQRYEQYF. The DNA of the CDR3 is TGTGCCAGCAGGGGGGTACAGAGATACGAGCAGTACTTC.

The chain uses TRBV7-9 and TRBJ2-1; 11 bases match TRBD2. With V trimmed by 3 bases and J by 7 bases, 8 bases remained unmatched. There are 16 residues in the CDR3. Germline V gene lookup returns CDR1 SEHNR and CDR2 FQNEAQ (reference sequence). The CDR3 region has the DNA TGTGCCAGCAGCTTTAAACTAGCGGGAGCACTGAATGAGCAGTTCTTC. Protein: CASSFKLAGALNEQFF.

J is TRBJ2-5 and V is TRBV9, with 8 bases lining up with TRBD1. The CDR3 is made up of 15 amino acids. J lost 4 bases, V lost 0 bases, and 5 bases had no gene match. CDR1 is SGDLS, CDR2 YYNGEE, per germline. This CDR3 reads CASSVALGTGETQYF. In nucleotides, the CDR3 is TGTGCCAGCAGCGTAGCTTTAGGGACAGGAGAGACCCAGTACTTC.

This chain joins TRBV27 and TRBJ2-7; unclear D gene. This CDR3 has 11 amino acids. V lost 7 bases to trimming and J lost 8 bases, with 12 bases between them. Germline V gene data show CDR1 as MNHEY and CDR2 as SMNVEV (reference sequence). The CDR3 reads CASITPRKQYF. The CDR3 DNA is TGTGCCAGCATTACCCCCAGGAAGCAGTACTTC.

This chain uses TRBV4-3 with TRBJ2-7; tentative D call: TRBD2 (6 bases). Germline V CDR1 and CDR2: LGHNA, YSLEER. The CDR3 totals 14 residues. Trimming left V 2 bases short and J 3 bases short, with 11 bases between. The CDR3 protein is CASSQTAGSYEQYF. The CDR3 DNA reads TGCGCCAGCAGCCAAACGGCGGGAAGCTACGAGCAGTACTTC.